These 23 T cell receptor beta chains share one sample of origin, sequenced in a study of control samples from healthy donors and cancer patients (dated by TCRdb to about 2020). The library came from the immunoSEQ multiplex PCR assay. This immuneACCESS table, as held by TCRdb, lists in-frame sequences with V and J called but not all clones. Of the missing ones, under half trace to an unresolved V gene in checked studies; the others have no known cause. This sample holds under 80,000 clones; over 85% were observed only once. The ten largest clonotypes hold over 1% of the sample. The specimen sequenced was PBMCs. The origin of the receptors is a woman between 40 and 55 years old with lung cancer.

The chain carries TRBV6-2 or TRBV6-3 and TRBJ2-5; D possibly matches TRBD1 or TRBD2 (6 bases each). Germline-derived CDR1 and CDR2 are MNHEY and SVGEGT. The CDR3 extends over 15 amino acids. V was cut by 2 bases and J by 5 bases, with 15 bases left in between. In DNA form, the CDR3 reads TGTGCCAGCAGTTACCTCGGGGGCCCTGGGGAGACCCAGTACTTC. It codes for CASSYLGGPGETQYF.

This clone was detected only once. The chain employs TRBV7-9 and TRBJ2-2; D unclear. CDR1 is SEHNR and CDR2 is FQNEAQ in the germline V gene (reference sequence). Trimming removed 2 bases from V and 1 base from J, with 5 bases in between. The CDR3 spans 14 residues. As DNA, the CDR3 is TGTGCCAGCAGCTTATCGGGGAACACCGGGGAGCTGTTTTTT. As protein: CASSLSGNTGELFF.

J is TRBJ2-7 and V is TRBV2, with D uncertain. Trimming cost V 4 bases and J 9 bases, with 19 bases left between them. The CDR3 consists of 14 residues. Germline V CDR1 and CDR2: SNHLY, FYNNEI. The CDR3 reads CASSGVTQSDVQYF. CDR3 sequence (DNA): TGTGCCAGCAGTGGGGTGACACAGTCTGATGTGCAGTACTTC.

The CDR3 DNA is TGTGCCAGCGGCTTGAGGAGGGAGGCGCAGTATTTT. Translation gives CASGLRREAQYF. The V call is TRBV12-3 or TRBV12-4, the J call TRBJ2-3, with D possibly TRBD2 on 6 matching bases. The CDR3 is 12 amino acids. Trimming took 8 bases from V and 10 from J, leaving 16 bases between them.

The chain has TRBV4-2 and TRBJ2-1; 11 positions agree with TRBD2. Germline V gene sequence: CDR1 LGHNA, CDR2 YNFKEQ. Trimming cost V 0 bases and J 5 bases; bases outside gene matches: 3. This CDR3 is 16 amino acids long. As DNA, the CDR3 is TGTGCCAGCAGCCAAGATAGCGGGGGGGCTGACAATGAGCAGTTCTTC. Amino acid sequence: CASSQDSGGADNEQFF.

The V call is TRBV11-2, the J call TRBJ1-4; no reliable D call. Germline loops: CDR1 SGHAT, CDR2 FQNNGV. The CDR3 is 13 amino acids. Trimming removed 5 bases at V and 2 bases at J, with 6 bases between. CDR3 DNA: TGTGCCAGCAGCCCCCGGACTAATGAAAAACTGTTTTTT. The encoded protein is CASSPRTNEKLFF.

This clone has just one count. The gene calls are TRBV6-5 and TRBJ2-7; D gene ambiguous. The CDR3 runs 13 residues. Germline V gene data show CDR1 as MNHEY and CDR2 as SVGAGI. Trimming stripped 0 bases from V and 4 bases from J, with 7 bases between. The CDR3 sequence: CASSYSIGYEQYF. DNA for the CDR3: TGTGCCAGCAGTTACTCGATTGGTTACGAGCAGTACTTC.

The chain has TRBV19 and TRBJ1-2, with 7 bases fitting TRBD1. The CDR3 totals 14 residues. Germline CDR1 and CDR2: LNHDA and SQIVND (reference sequence). V was pared by 11 bases and J by 5 bases, with 14 bases of the junction left unmatched. The CDR3 protein is CASRRDRNDYGYTF. The CDR3 DNA reads as TGTGCCTCGCGCCGGGACAGAAATGATTATGGCTACACCTTC. The full variable domain, with the rest looked up from reference TRBV19 and TRBJ1-2, is DGGITQSPKYLFRKEGQNVTLSCEQNLNHDAMYWYRQDPGQGLRLIYYSQIVNDFQKGDIAEGYSVSREKKESFPLTVTSAQKNPTAFYLCASRRDRNDYGYTFGSGTRLTVV.

The CDR3 sequence is CASSLHDRGIGAFF. The CDR3 DNA follows: TGTGCCAGCAGCCTCCACGACAGGGGGATAGGAGCTTTCTTT. The genes are TRBV3-1 (or the pseudogene TRBV3-2) and TRBJ1-1; TRBD1 matches 9 bases. J gave up 10 bases and V 4 bases, and 10 bases lay outside the gene matches. CDR1 LGHDT and CDR2 YNNKEL come from the germline V gene (reference sequence). This CDR3 has 14 residues.

The rearrangement joins TRBV3-1 (or the pseudogene TRBV3-2) to TRBJ2-3; 10 bases are shared with TRBD1. Germline V gene data show CDR1 as LGHDT and CDR2 as YNNKEL (reference sequence). The CDR3 is 16 amino acids. The trim removed 3 bases at V and 4 bases at J, leaving 7 bases unmatched. In DNA, the CDR3 is TGTGCCAGCAGCCAGGGGACAGGGGCTCTCCCAGATACGCAGTATTTT. Its translation: CASSQGTGALPDTQYF.

Comments on this clone: One junction end does not reproduce the germline sequence, and a read error may be involved. The chain employs TRBV12-3 or TRBV12-4 and TRBJ1-2; D is possibly TRBD1 (5 bases). The CDR3 totals 12 residues. CDR3 DNA: TGTGCCAGCAAAGGAGGGGACTACGGCTACACCTTC. Amino acid sequence: CASKGGDYGYTF.

The V gene is TRBV11-3, the J gene TRBJ2-2; 9 bases agree with TRBD2. Per germline, CDR1 SGHNT and CDR2 YENEEA. J was trimmed by 7 bases and V by 7 bases; bases with no gene match: 10. The CDR3 loop spans 15 amino acids. CDR3 sequence reads: CASTRRGGKGGELFF. CDR3 nucleotides: TGTGCCAGCACCCGGCGGGGGGGCAAGGGCGGGGAGCTGTTTTTT.

This clone was counted a few times. The chain is built from TRBV6-4 and TRBJ2-1; 12 bases are a match to TRBD2. The trim removed 3 bases at V and 12 bases at J, leaving 9 bases unmatched. The CDR3 covers 15 residues. CDR1 is MRHNA and CDR2 is SNTAGT in the germline V gene. The CDR3 spells CASSDTPSGGARQFF. CDR3 bases: TGTGCCAGCAGTGATACCCCTAGCGGGGGGGCCAGGCAGTTCTTC.

V and J are TRBV5-1 and TRBJ1-3; the D is unclear. Germline V gene data show CDR1 as SGHRS and CDR2 as YFSETQ. The V and J ends lost 0 bases and 4 bases respectively, with 8 bases between them. The CDR3 spans 14 residues. CDR3 nucleotide sequence: TGCGCCAGCAGCTTGGTTGGGGTAGGAAACACCATATATTTT. As protein: CASSLVGVGNTIYF.

This chain links TRBV14 with TRBJ2-1, with D tentatively TRBD1 (8 bases). Looked up from germline, CDR1 is SGHDN and CDR2 is FVKESK. Trimming pared 4 bases from V and 8 bases from J, leaving 27 bases between. The length of the CDR3 is 18 residues. This CDR3 is CASSPLWGQGAGGDEQFF. The DNA for the CDR3 is TGTGCCAGCAGCCCCCTGTGGGGGCAGGGGGCTGGGGGGGATGAGCAGTTCTTC.

The rearrangement uses TRBV30 and TRBJ2-7; TRBD2 agrees at 10 bases. In germline, CDR1 is GTSNPN, CDR2 SVGIG (reference sequence). With 4 bases clipped from V and 3 bases from J, the junction kept 9 bases outside the gene matches. This CDR3 spans 15 amino acids. DNA for the CDR3: TGTGCCTGGACCCCACTAGCGGGGAACTACTACGAGCAGTACTTC. Protein product: CAWTPLAGNYYEQYF.

The CDR3 loop is CASKGRLTAPNEKLFF. The DNA for the CDR3 is TGTGCCAGCAAGGGGAGATTGACGGCCCCTAATGAAAAACTGTTTTTT. The chain carries TRBV19 and TRBJ1-4; a possible D gene is TRBD1 (5 bases). The V gene's germline CDR1 is LNHDA and CDR2 SQIVND (reference sequence). CDR3 length equals 16 residues. The V end was cut by 9 bases, the J end by 3 bases, with 20 bases between.

This clone occurred once. The rearrangement uses TRBV27 and TRBJ2-1; TRBD1 matches 9 bases. Per germline, CDR1 MNHEY and CDR2 SMNVEV (reference sequence). J was trimmed by 0 bases and V by 8 bases; bases with no gene match: 5. The CDR3 is 15 amino acids. CDR3 DNA sequence: TGTGCCAGCCGCGGGGACAGGGTCTCCTACAATGAGCAGTTCTTC. As protein: CASRGDRVSYNEQFF.

The rearrangement joins TRBV4-1 to TRBJ2-5; D gene ambiguous. Germline values: CDR1 MGHRA, CDR2 YSYEKL. The CDR3 is made up of 14 amino acids. Trimming pared 4 bases from V and 1 base from J, leaving 10 bases between. The CDR3 sequence: CASSLAVPQETQYF. In DNA form, the CDR3 reads TGCGCCAGCAGCCTTGCGGTGCCCCAAGAGACCCAGTACTTC.

V usage is TRBV6-1 and J usage is TRBJ2-7; D remains unclear. This CDR3 is 13 amino acids long. Trimming removed 2 bases at V and 4 bases at J, with 9 bases between. Germline values: CDR1 MNHNS, CDR2 SASEGT. CDR3: CASSERASYEQYF. CDR3 DNA sequence: TGTGCCAGCAGTGAACGGGCGAGTTACGAGCAGTACTTC.

The genes are TRBV27 and TRBJ2-1; possibly TRBD2 for D (6 bases). Germline-derived CDR1 and CDR2 are MNHEY and SMNVEV (reference sequence). V lost 4 bases and J lost 4, with 8 bases in between. The CDR3 totals 13 residues. DNA of the CDR3: TGTGCCAGCAGTTCTCGGGGGTACAATGAGCAGTTCTTC. It is translated as CASSSRGYNEQFF.

V is TRBV3-1 (or the pseudogene TRBV3-2) and J is TRBJ1-1; 9 nucleotides agree with TRBD1. Germline trimming cut 4 bases from V and 2 bases from J; bases unmatched to any gene: 2. The CDR3 totals 14 residues. The germline CDR1 and CDR2 sequences are LGHDT and YNNKEL (reference sequence). The CDR3 loop is CASSRQGVNTEAFF. The CDR3 DNA reads as TGTGCCAGCAGCCGACAGGGGGTTAACACTGAAGCTTTCTTT.

The rearrangement links TRBV5-1 to TRBJ2-5; TRBD2 aligns across 9 bases. This CDR3 region has 16 residues. Germline CDR1 is SGHRS and CDR2 is YFSETQ. Trimming removed 0 bases from V and 2 bases from J; junction bases left unmatched: 5. CDR3 region: CASSLEAAGGQETQYF. CDR3 sequence (DNA): TGCGCCAGCAGCTTGGAGGCAGCGGGGGGTCAAGAGACCCAGTACTTC. The complete variable domain, with remaining parts taken from reference TRBV5-1 and TRBJ2-5, reads KAGVTQTPRYLIKTRGQQVTLSCSPISGHRSVSWYQQTPGQGLQFLFEYFSETQRNKGNFPGRFSGRQFSNSRSEMNVSTLELGDSALYLCASSLEAAGGQETQYFGPGTRLLVL.